This is a list of T cell receptor beta chains from one sample in a study of T cell responses to AZD1222 COVID-19 vaccine. Generated by immunoSEQ multiplex PCR, the TCRdb table keeps only in-frame clones and is missing some. The sample records about 92,000 clones, approximately 88% being singletons. The source material was peripheral blood, sampled on day 0 of AZD1222 vaccination. The receptors derive from an adult in good health. The CDR3 runs from the conserved cysteine through the conserved F or W. D genes are given only for firm matches. Not all rows give a size; the values are once, few, many and, for expanded clones, a class.

j_call d_call v_call clone_size cdr3_length cdr3_nt cdr3_aa
TRBJ1-1 TRBD1 TRBV6-5 . 13 TGTGCCAGCAGTACAGGGGCGCTCACTGAAGCTTTCTTT CASSTGALTEAFF
TRBJ2-6 . TRBV9 . 15 TGTGCCAGCAGCGGGGGTTGGTCTGGGGCCAACGTCCTGACTTTC CASSGGWSGANVLTF
TRBJ1-5 . TRBV19 . 16 TGTGCCAGTAGTAGAACAGGGTTGGGTAGCAATCAGCCCCAGCATTTT CASSRTGLGSNQPQHF
TRBJ1-5 . TRBV7-8 . 12 TGTGCCAGCAGCTTAGTATCGCAGCCCCAGCATTTT CASSLVSQPQHF
TRBJ1-4 . TRBV5-1 . 17 TGCGCCAGCAGCCAAATACTACTGGAGCAGCTGAATGAAAAACTGTTTTTT CASSQILLEQLNEKLFF
TRBJ1-4 . TRBV5-1 . 15 TGCGCCAGCAGCCCCCGGGACCCCTCACGGGAAAAACTGTTTTTT CASSPRDPSREKLFF
TRBJ2-1 TRBD2 TRBV5-6 . 18 TGTGCCAGCAGCTCTGGGACTAGCGGGGATTTTACCTACAATGAGCAGTTCTTC CASSSGTSGDFTYNEQFF
TRBJ1-1 . TRBV7-8 . 15 TGTGCCAGCAGCTTAAGTTCTTCAGGGAACACTGAAGCTTTCTTT CASSLSSSGNTEAFF
TRBJ1-5 . TRBV7-8 . 15 TGTGCCAGCAGCTTAGTGGACAGTAGCAATCAGCCCCAGCATTTT CASSLVDSSNQPQHF
TRBJ2-1 . TRBV18 . 16 TGTGCCAGCTCATCTTACGTGGGGGACTTGTACAATGAGCAGTTCTTC CASSSYVGDLYNEQFF
TRBJ1-3 . TRBV14 . 16 TGTGCCAGCAGCCAACGACAGAGGAGCTCTGGAAACACCATATATTTT CASSQRQRSSGNTIYF
TRBJ2-1 TRBD1 TRBV4-1 once 15 TGCGCCAGCAGCCGCGGACAGGCCGCCTACAATGAGCAGTTCTTC CASSRGQAAYNEQFF
TRBJ1-1 TRBD1 TRBV6-2/TRBV6-3 . 13 TGTGCCAGCAGTTCCGGACAGGGGACTGAAGCTTTCTTT CASSSGQGTEAFF
TRBJ1-5 . TRBV27 . 15 TGTGCCAGCAGTACTACCGGGGTGAGGAATCAGCCCCAGCATTTT CASSTTGVRNQPQHF
TRBJ2-5 . TRBV2 once 11 TGTGCCAGCAGTGAGGGAGAGACCCAGTACTTC CASSEGETQYF
TRBJ2-7 . TRBV5-1 . 15 TGCGCCAGCAGCTTGGTACGGGGGTTGGCCTACGAGCAGTACTTC CASSLVRGLAYEQYF
TRBJ1-6 TRBD1 TRBV11-2 once 12 TGTGCCAGCAGCTTAGACGGGACAGGAGCGGGGTTT CASSLDGTGAGF
TRBJ2-2 TRBD2 TRBV7-3 . 19 TGTGCCAGCAGCGGGACTAGCGGGAGTGTAAGGACGAACACCGGGGAGCTGTTTTTT CASSGTSGSVRTNTGELFF
TRBJ2-2 . TRBV11-2 . 15 TGTGCCAGCAGCTTAGAGGTTCGGGGAGCCGGGGAGCTGTTTTTT CASSLEVRGAGELFF
TRBJ2-1 . TRBV27 . 13 TGTGCCAGCTCTTCGTTATCCTACAATGAGCAGTTCTTC CASSSLSYNEQFF
TRBJ2-5 . TRBV30 . 15 TGTGCCTGGAGAAAGGGGGGGGCTTCTGTAGAGACCCAGTACTTC CAWRKGGASVETQYF
TRBJ1-5 . TRBV19 . 15 TGTGCCAGTAGTACTGACGGCGGGGGCAATCAGCCCCAGCATTTT CASSTDGGGNQPQHF
TRBJ2-7 . TRBV11-2 . 19 TGTGCCAGCAGCTTAGAGCCTCGTCCCACCAGACCTAGCTCCTACGAGCAGTACTTC CASSLEPRPTRPSSYEQYF
TRBJ1-2 . TRBV10-3 . 12 TGTGCCATCAGCGAATTTAACTATGGCTACACCTTC CAISEFNYGYTF
TRBJ1-5 . TRBV20-1 once 11 TGCAGTGCTAAGGGGCGCGAGCCCCAGCATTTT CSAKGREPQHF
TRBJ2-7 TRBD1 TRBV11-2 . 16 TGTGCCAGCAGCTTAGGGCGGCAGGGGGCGGCCTACGAGCAGTACTTC CASSLGRQGAAYEQYF